This T cell receptor (beta chain) emerged from a study of CD8 T cells in Susac syndrome. Study findings and constraints: It was acknowledged by the study that relatively few individuals were included in its TCR sequencing and HLA analysis.

After extraction with the RNeasy kit, roughly 0.5 to 1 ug of the RNA was reverse transcribed using random hexamers. TCRdb redid the calling of the immunoSEQ multiplex PCR reads with MiXCR, one entry per CDR3 protein. The sample has around 150,000 distinct CDR3 sequences, 90% to 95% seen once; the top ten hold 0.13% to 0.15%. A remark on this clonotype: Its antigen is unidentified.

Trimming removed 0 bases from V and 4 bases from J; junction bases left unmatched: 7. CDR3 size: 15 residues. CDR1 is DFQATT, CDR2 SNEGSKA, per germline (reference sequence). This TCR was sampled from a human donor in good health. V gene TRBV20-1 combines with J gene TRBJ2-5, with 8 bases identical to TRBD1. Sequencing was performed on CD4+ T cells from PBMCs. The CDR3 loop reads CSARDIGQGLETQYF. The CDR3 region has the DNA TGCAGTGCTAGAGACATAGGACAGGGCCTAGAGACCCAGTACTTC.